This TCR beta chain was retrieved from a study of blood T cell repertoires in COVID-19. Study-wide context: Both acute and convalescent COVID-19 samples were obtained from the United States, Italy and Spain.

In the original processing: Reference gene primers were amplified, and this amplification served to estimate nucleated cell counts. Data came from immunoSEQ multiplex PCR; TCRdb stores just in-frame clones and leaves some out. The V and J calls and clone size come from that table; D and trimming were worked out from the DNA. The data show roughly 290,000 clones, with about 90% seen just once and 1.5% to 2% held by the top ten. All enrollees were roughly 18 to 100 years old and from approximately 24 US areas. The study assigned cohorts using participant-reported clinical history. The sequence came from a woman between 18 and 30 years old with acute COVID-19. The sequencing input was PBMCs or T cells enriched from blood (not recorded which).

CDR3 nucleotides: TGTGCCAGCAGCTTAGCGAGGGACTACGAGCAGTACTTC. It translates to CASSLARDYEQYF. This chain links TRBV7-2 with TRBJ2-7, with TRBD2 as a possible D gene (5 bases). V shed 0 bases and J shed 3 bases, with 6 bases lying between them. In germline, CDR1 is SGHTA, CDR2 FQGNSA. This CDR3 spans 13 amino acids.